These T cell receptor beta chains were read from a single sample in a study of blood T cell repertoires in COVID-19. Method: immunoSEQ multiplex PCR; TCRdb's copy keeps in-frame clones and lacks some. Of 200,000 to 300,000 clones listed, around 90% are singletons. The sequenced material came from peripheral blood. Receptor source: a man under 40 with COVID-19, enrolled during active disease. Both conserved end residues are part of each CDR3. D genes are given only for firm matches. Expanded clones get a size class; other rows say once, few or many, or leave the size out.

j_call v_call clone_size d_call cdr3_aa cdr3_nt
TRBJ1-3 TRBV12-3/TRBV12-4 NA NA CASSFSSGNTIYF TGTGCCAGCAGTTTCAGCTCTGGAAACACCATATATTTT
TRBJ1-1 TRBV27 NA NA CASKPQVLLSSRAFF TGTGCCAGTAAGCCTCAGGTTTTGTTGTCATCGCGAGCTTTCTTT
TRBJ2-5 TRBV15 NA NA CATSRDGGLTQETQYF TGTGCCACCAGCAGAGATGGAGGACTAACCCAAGAGACCCAGTACTTC
TRBJ2-5 TRBV6-6 NA NA CASSYSGGGWGETQYF TGTGCCAGCAGTTACTCGGGCGGGGGCTGGGGAGAGACCCAGTACTTC
TRBJ2-7 TRBV13 NA TRBD1 CASSSYRGPNSYEQYF TGTGCCAGCAGCTCCTACAGGGGGCCCAATTCCTACGAGCAGTACTTC
TRBJ1-5 TRBV7-3 NA TRBD1 CASSTTGGQPQHF TGTGCCAGCAGCACCACAGGGGGTCAGCCCCAGCATTTT
TRBJ1-1 TRBV27 once TRBD1 CASRRWWDRGRNTEAFF TGTGCCAGCAGGAGGTGGTGGGACAGGGGGCGGAACACTGAAGCTTTCTTT
TRBJ1-3 TRBV5-6 once NA CASSLGGRGRSGNTIYF TGTGCCAGCAGCTTGGGGGGCAGGGGCCGCTCTGGAAACACCATATATTTT
TRBJ1-6 TRBV4-2 NA TRBD1 CASSQTGGSPLHF TGTGCCAGCAGCCAGACAGGGGGCTCACCCCTCCACTTT
TRBJ1-2 TRBV6-5 NA NA CALSRGATLYGYTF TGTGCCCTCTCTCGGGGGGCGACCCTTTATGGCTACACCTTC
TRBJ1-3 TRBV4-1 NA TRBD1 CASSQETWTGKVGNTIYF TGCGCCAGCAGCCAAGAAACATGGACAGGGAAGGTCGGAAACACCATATATTTT
TRBJ2-2 TRBV24-1 NA TRBD1 CATSEPGTGNSGELFF TGTGCCACCAGTGAACCCGGGACAGGGAACTCCGGGGAGCTGTTTTTT
TRBJ1-5 TRBV6-6 NA NA CASSYRGSQPQHF TGTGCCAGCAGTTACAGGGGCAGCCAGCCCCAGCATTTT
TRBJ1-1 TRBV19 NA NA CASSITGTRGNTEAFF TGTGCCAGTAGTATAACCGGCACCCGAGGGAACACTGAAGCTTTCTTT
TRBJ2-1 TRBV25-1 NA TRBD1 CASSGTGQGTYNEQFF TGTGCCAGCAGCGGAACGGGACAGGGGACCTACAATGAGCAGTTCTTC
TRBJ1-6 TRBV10-3 NA TRBD1 CAISDGQAPNSPLHF TGTGCCATCAGTGACGGACAGGCACCTAATTCACCCCTCCACTTT
TRBJ2-2 TRBV11-3 NA NA CASSLRAGELFF TGTGCCAGCAGCTTGAGGGCCGGGGAGCTGTTTTTT
TRBJ2-7 TRBV10-3 NA NA CAISESKGIAYSYEQYF TGTGCCATCAGTGAGTCGAAGGGGATAGCCTACTCCTACGAGCAGTACTTC
TRBJ2-3 TRBV19 once TRBD1 CASGTDRGGADTQYF TGTGCCAGTGGGACGGACAGGGGTGGCGCAGATACGCAGTATTTT
TRBJ2-7 TRBV11-2 NA NA CASSLSGSSYEQYF TGTGCCAGCAGCTTAAGTGGCAGCTCCTACGAGCAGTACTTC
TRBJ2-7 TRBV9 NA TRBD2 CASSVSGGYEQYF TGTGCCAGCAGCGTTAGCGGGGGGTACGAGCAGTACTTC
TRBJ1-1 TRBV5-1 NA NA CASSLASLTEAFF TGCGCCAGCAGCTTGGCCTCTTTGACTGAAGCTTTCTTT
TRBJ1-1 TRBV19 NA NA CASSMRGRAEAFF TGTGCCAGTAGTATGCGGGGGAGGGCTGAAGCTTTCTTT
TRBJ2-3 TRBV10-3 NA TRBD2 CAIRTSGGTDTQYF TGTGCCATCAGGACTAGCGGGGGAACAGATACGCAGTATTTT
TRBJ1-1 TRBV5-4 NA TRBD1 CASSPYTGGGLNTEAFF TGTGCCAGCAGCCCATACACAGGGGGGGGACTGAACACTGAAGCTTTCTTT
TRBJ1-4 TRBV19 NA NA CASSMGRKKFF TGTGCCAGTAGTATGGGCAGAAAAAAGTTTTTT
TRBJ1-2 TRBV6-5 NA NA CASSLNRELYYGYTF TGTGCCAGCTCCCTAAACAGGGAACTCTACTATGGCTACACCTTC
TRBJ1-2 TRBV25-1 NA NA CASSPGRTNYGYTF TGTGCCAGCAGCCCCGGGAGAACTAACTATGGCTACACCTTC